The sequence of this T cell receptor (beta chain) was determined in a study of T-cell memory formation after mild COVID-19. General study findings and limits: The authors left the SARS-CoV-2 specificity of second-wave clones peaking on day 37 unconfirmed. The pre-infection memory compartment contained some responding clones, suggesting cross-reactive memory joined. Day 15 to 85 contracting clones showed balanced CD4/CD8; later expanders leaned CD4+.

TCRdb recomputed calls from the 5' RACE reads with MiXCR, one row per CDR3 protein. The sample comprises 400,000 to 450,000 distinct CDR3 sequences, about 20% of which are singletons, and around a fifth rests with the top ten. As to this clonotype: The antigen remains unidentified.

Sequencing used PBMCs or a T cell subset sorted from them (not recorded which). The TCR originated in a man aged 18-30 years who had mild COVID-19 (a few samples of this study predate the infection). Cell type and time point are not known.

In DNA, the CDR3 is TGTGCCAGCAGCCAATCACTACAGCTCAAAAAACTGTTTTTT. Amino acids: CASSQSLQLKKLFF. The chain couples TRBV11-3 to TRBJ1-4; no reliable D call. In germline, CDR1 is SGHNT, CDR2 YENEEA. The CDR3 is 14 amino acids. V was cut by 5 bases and J by 9 bases, with 16 bases left in between.